This TCR beta chain was captured in a study of blood T cell repertoires in COVID-19 (dated by TCRdb to the early 2020s). As for the study more broadly: Samples from collaborators originated in the United States, Italy and Spain and spanned both the acute and convalescent phases of COVID-19. The material from the prospective study consisted of cDNA or gDNA derived from T cells, B-cell-depleted T cells, or PBMCs. Subjects who had been exposed to COVID-19, were actively infected with it, or had recovered from it provided the deeply sampled blood TCRbeta repertoires that made up the dataset. The repertoires were released in a freely available public database meant as a resource for research on the immune response to SARS-CoV-2. The samples were drawn from the first 160 participants of the ongoing ImmuneRACE study and from roughly 1,300 subjects provided by 6 global collaborators. A de-identified subject ID, COVID-19 status, age in years and sex were almost always included in the sample metadata. Where available, HLA class I and class II types were obtained from metadata supplied by the sample provider rather than from assay-based typing. Broader findings and caveats from the paper: The quantity of clinical and demographic metadata differed by source and by participant and was supplied without curation.

Collaborating institutions collected whole blood in K2EDTA tubes following their own protocols. Collaborator samples were shipped for TCRbeta analysis as frozen whole blood, isolated PBMCs, or DNA extracted from either sample type. Details on this clone: The antigen this receptor binds is unknown. No base-level quality is on record; no much larger clone is a single base apart.

TCRbeta CDR3 regions were amplified from genomic DNA using the immunoSEQ Assay, a bias-controlled multiplex PCR. The study's own analysis went as follows. The number of nucleated cells in each sample was estimated from the amplification of reference gene primers within the assay. Sequence reads were collapsed and filtered to measure the absolute abundance of every unique TCRbeta CDR3 rearrangement. For each sample, productive Simpson clonality was calculated as the square root of Simpson's diversity index across productive rearrangements. Imported from immuneACCESS, the table was reduced by TCRdb to in-frame sequences with V and J called. These copies leave out some clones; in studies compared against another copy, an unresolved V gene accounts for under half, and the cause of the remainder is not known. V, J and clone size derive from that table, while D and trimming were established from the DNA sequence. This sample holds about 110,000 clones; around 81% were observed only once. Just over 4% of the sample goes to the ten largest clones.

The CDR3 goes from the cysteine to the phenylalanine over 15 residues. The retained sequence is limited to the CDR3, 45 bases, with the frame set at the first base. V loses 5 bases, J loses 3 bases, and the germline ends lie 14 bases apart. The germline V gene gives CDR1 as SGHAT and CDR2 as FQNNGV. Rearrangement joined TRBV11-2 to TRBJ1-5; a confident D gene designation cannot be given. The origin of this receptor is a woman between 65 and 79 years old with acute or convalescent COVID-19. The specimen sequenced was peripheral blood. The CDR3 in this case is CASSLIGRDNQPQHF. At the DNA level, the sequence is TGTGCCAGCAGCCTCATTGGACGGGACAATCAGCCCCAGCATTTT.